These T cell receptor beta chains were read from a single sample in a study of Ad26.COV2.S vaccination and SARS-CoV-2 variants. TCRdb's copy holds only in-frame clones and misses some; the assay was immunoSEQ multiplex PCR. The profile shows around 450,000 clones, roughly 87% of them singletons. The sequencing used peripheral blood, collected in a trial of Ad26.COV2.S vaccine versus placebo. These TCRs come from a person between 18 and 65 years old who received the Ad26.COV2.S COVID-19 vaccine or a placebo. Both conserved end residues are part of each CDR3. A D gene is named only where the DNA matches it firmly. Some rows have no size entry. The others give once, few or many, or a class for an expanded clone.

V gene	CDR3 length	J gene	D gene	clone size	CDR3 DNA	CDR3 protein
TRBV9	15	TRBJ2-1	.	.	TGTGCCAGCAGCGCTATAGGCCCCAGGCACAATGAGCAGTTCTTC	CASSAIGPRHNEQFF
TRBV4-3	14	TRBJ2-7	.	.	TGCGCCAGCAGCCAAGATCTATCTCTCTACGAGCAGTACTTC	CASSQDLSLYEQYF
TRBV19	14	TRBJ2-2	.	.	TGTGCCAGTAGTACTATCTCGGGGGCCGGGGAGCTGTTTTTT	CASSTISGAGELFF
TRBV18	15	TRBJ2-5	.	.	TGTGCCAGCTCCCAAAGTTGGGGGAGTATTGAGACCCAGTACTTC	CASSQSWGSIETQYF
TRBV9	15	TRBJ1-2	.	.	TGTGCCAGCAGCGTACGGGATCCCCTGGCGGGTGGCTACACCTTC	CASSVRDPLAGGYTF
TRBV7-8	13	TRBJ2-7	.	.	TGTGCCAGCAGCGGATCCGGGGATCGGGAGCAGTACTTC	CASSGSGDREQYF
TRBV5-1	15	TRBJ2-3	.	.	TGCGCCAGCAGCTTGCCAGGGGCTAGCACAGATACGCAGTATTTT	CASSLPGASTDTQYF
TRBV24-1	13	TRBJ2-1	.	.	TGTGCCACACAGACTGGATACTACAATGAGCAGTTCTTC	CATQTGYYNEQFF
TRBV19	18	TRBJ2-7	.	few	TGTGCCAGTAGTATCGGCAGGGGTTGGCAGGTGAGCTCCTACGAGCAGTACTTC	CASSIGRGWQVSSYEQYF
TRBV7-7	15	TRBJ2-5	.	.	TGTGCTAGCAGCGTTACCTACAGGGATCAAGAGACCCAGTACTTC	CASSVTYRDQETQYF
TRBV5-4	14	TRBJ2-1	.	.	TGTGCCAGCAGCCTTCAACGGGGCGCAGGTGAGCAGTTCTTC	CASSLQRGAGEQFF
TRBV5-4	13	TRBJ2-7	.	.	TGTGCCAGCAGCTTGGACAGATACTACGAGCAGTACTTC	CASSLDRYYEQYF
TRBV7-3	14	TRBJ1-6	.	.	TGTGCCAGCAGCCTCTATTACAGAGATTCACCCCTCCACTTT	CASSLYYRDSPLHF
TRBV10-3	16	TRBJ1-5	.	.	TGTGCCATCAGTGAGTCCGCCCGGGACTTCAATCAGCCCCAGCATTTT	CAISESARDFNQPQHF
TRBV7-2	14	TRBJ1-5	.	.	TGTGCCAGCAGCAGTCGACAGGGCAATCAGCCCCAGCATTTT	CASSSRQGNQPQHF
TRBV19	15	TRBJ2-2	TRBD1	.	TGTGCCAGTAGTCTTCCGGGACAGGGCGTAAGGGAGCTGTTTTTT	CASSLPGQGVRELFF
TRBV4-2	19	TRBJ2-5	TRBD2	.	TGTGCCAGCAGCCAAGATCCCCTAGCGGGAGGGAGGGGAGCAGAGACCCAGTACTTC	CASSQDPLAGGRGAETQYF
TRBV7-3	15	TRBJ2-1	TRBD1	.	TGTGCCAGCAGCCGGGACAGGGGGCCCTACAATGAGCAGTTCTTC	CASSRDRGPYNEQFF
TRBV7-9	12	TRBJ1-1	.	.	TGTGCCAGCAGCTTAGAAAGCACTGAAGCTTTCTTT	CASSLESTEAFF
TRBV19	14	TRBJ2-3	TRBD2	.	TGTGCCAGTAATAGCGGGGGGGCAGCAGATACGCAGTATTTT	CASNSGGAADTQYF